This T cell receptor beta chain emerged from a study of T cell responses to AZD1222 COVID-19 vaccine. As for the study in general: Second doses that came at about 4 or about 12 weeks were put together.

Measured with immunoSEQ multiplex PCR; TCRdb has only the in-frame clones, and not every one. The sample has 110,000 to 150,000 clones, approximately 83% seen once. Germline-derived CDR1 and CDR2 are SQVTM and ANQGSEA. The CDR3 runs 11 residues. The V and J ends lost 3 bases and 4 bases respectively, with 6 bases between them. This chain joins TRBV29-1 and TRBJ1-2; D is unclear. The origin of this receptor is an adult in good health. The sample was peripheral blood, taken on day 0 of AZD1222 vaccination. This CDR3 reads CSVDRSYGYTF. As DNA, the CDR3 is TGCAGCGTTGACAGGAGCTATGGCTACACCTTC.